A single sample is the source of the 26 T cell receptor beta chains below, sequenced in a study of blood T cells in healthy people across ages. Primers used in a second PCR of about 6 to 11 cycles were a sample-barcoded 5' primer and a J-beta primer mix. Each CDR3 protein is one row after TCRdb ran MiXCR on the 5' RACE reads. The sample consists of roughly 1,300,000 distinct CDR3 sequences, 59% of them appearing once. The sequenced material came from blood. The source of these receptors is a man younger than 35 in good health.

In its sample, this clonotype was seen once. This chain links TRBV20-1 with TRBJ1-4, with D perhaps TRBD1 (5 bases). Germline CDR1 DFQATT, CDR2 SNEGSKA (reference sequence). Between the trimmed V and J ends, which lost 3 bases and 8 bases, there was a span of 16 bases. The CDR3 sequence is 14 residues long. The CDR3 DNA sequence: TGCAGTGCTAGGGGAGTGGGTGGGGCAGAAAAACTGTTTTTT. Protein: CSARGVGGAEKLFF.

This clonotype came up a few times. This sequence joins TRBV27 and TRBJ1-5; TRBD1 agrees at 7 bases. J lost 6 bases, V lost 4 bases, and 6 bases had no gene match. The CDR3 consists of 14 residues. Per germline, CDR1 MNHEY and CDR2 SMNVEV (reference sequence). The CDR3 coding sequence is TGTGCCAGCAGTTACAGGGGCGCGTTTCAGCCCCAGCATTTT. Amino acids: CASSYRGAFQPQHF.

The CDR3 sequence is CASSWGLAGAGELFF. As DNA, the CDR3 is TGTGCCAGCAGCTGGGGACTAGCGGGAGCCGGGGAGCTGTTTTTT. This chain uses TRBV7-2 with TRBJ2-2; 14 nucleotides agree with TRBD2. Germline loops: CDR1 SGHTA, CDR2 FQGNSA. The CDR3 runs to 15 residues. V was clipped by 4 bases and J by 6 bases; unmatched bases: 1. Based on the CDR3 plus reference TRBV7-2 and TRBJ2-2, the full variable domain is GAGVSQSPSNKVTEKGKDVELRCDPISGHTALYWYRQSLGQGLEFLIYFQGNSAPDKSGLPSDRFSAERTGGSVSTLTIQRTQQEDSAVYLCASSWGLAGAGELFFGEGSRLTVL.

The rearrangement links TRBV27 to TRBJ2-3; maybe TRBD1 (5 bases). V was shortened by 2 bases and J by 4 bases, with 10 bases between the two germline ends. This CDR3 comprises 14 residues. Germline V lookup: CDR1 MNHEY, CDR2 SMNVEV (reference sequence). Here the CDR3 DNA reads TGTGCCAGCAGTTTAATTCCAGGGTCAGATACGCAGTATTTT. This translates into CASSLIPGSDTQYF.

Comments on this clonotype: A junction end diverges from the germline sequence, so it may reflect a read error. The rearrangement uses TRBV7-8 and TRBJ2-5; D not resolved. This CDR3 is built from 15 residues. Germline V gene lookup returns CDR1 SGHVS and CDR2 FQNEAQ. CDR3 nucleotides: TGCGCCAGCAAGAAGGAACACGCAATCCAAGAGACCCAGTACTTC. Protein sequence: CASKKEHAIQETQYF.

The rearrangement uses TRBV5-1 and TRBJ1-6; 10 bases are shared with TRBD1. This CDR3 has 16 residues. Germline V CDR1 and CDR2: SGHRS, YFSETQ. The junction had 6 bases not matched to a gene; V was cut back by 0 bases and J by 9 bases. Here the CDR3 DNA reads TGCGCCAGCAGCTTGGGGGACAGGGGATCCGGTTCACCCCTCCACTTT. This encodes CASSLGDRGSGSPLHF.

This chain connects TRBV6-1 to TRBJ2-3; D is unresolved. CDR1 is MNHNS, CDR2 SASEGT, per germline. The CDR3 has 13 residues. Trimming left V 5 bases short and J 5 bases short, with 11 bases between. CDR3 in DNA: TGTGCCAGCAGTACCCGTTTCGTAGATACGCAGTATTTT. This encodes CASSTRFVDTQYF.

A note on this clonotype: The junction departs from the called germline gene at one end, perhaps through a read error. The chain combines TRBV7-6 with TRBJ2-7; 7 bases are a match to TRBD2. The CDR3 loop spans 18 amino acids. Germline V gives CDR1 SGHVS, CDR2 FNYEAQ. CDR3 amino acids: CDSSLGLGITSSYNEQYF. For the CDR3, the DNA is TGTGACAGCAGCTTAGGACTAGGGATTACCAGCTCCTACAATGAGCAGTACTTC. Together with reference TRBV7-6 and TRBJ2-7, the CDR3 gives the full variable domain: GAGVSQSPRYKVTKRGQDVALRCDPISGHVSLYWYRQALGQGPEFLTYFNYEAQQDKSGLPNDRFSAERPEGSISTLTIQRTEQRDSAMYRCDSSLGLGITSSYNEQYFGPGTRLTVT.

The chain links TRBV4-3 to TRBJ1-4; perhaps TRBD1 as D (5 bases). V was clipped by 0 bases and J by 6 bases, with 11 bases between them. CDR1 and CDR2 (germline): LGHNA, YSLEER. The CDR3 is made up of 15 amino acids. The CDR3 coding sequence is TGCGCCAGCAGCCAAGATTCGGGGGGGTATGAAAAACTGTTTTTT. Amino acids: CASSQDSGGYEKLFF.

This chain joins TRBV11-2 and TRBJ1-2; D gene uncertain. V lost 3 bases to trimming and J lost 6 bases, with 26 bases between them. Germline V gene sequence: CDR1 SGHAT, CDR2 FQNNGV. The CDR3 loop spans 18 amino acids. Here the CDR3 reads CASSFGLAGSPNKDGYTF. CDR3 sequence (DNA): TGTGCCAGCAGCTTTGGCTTAGCGGGTTCCCCCAATAAGGATGGCTACACCTTC.

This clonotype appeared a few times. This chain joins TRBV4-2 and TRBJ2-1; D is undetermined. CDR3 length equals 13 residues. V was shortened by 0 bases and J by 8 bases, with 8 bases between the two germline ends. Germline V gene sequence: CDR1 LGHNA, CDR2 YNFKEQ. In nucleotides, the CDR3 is TGTGCCAGCAGCCAAGACGGTGGCGATGAGCAGTTCTTC. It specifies CASSQDGGDEQFF.

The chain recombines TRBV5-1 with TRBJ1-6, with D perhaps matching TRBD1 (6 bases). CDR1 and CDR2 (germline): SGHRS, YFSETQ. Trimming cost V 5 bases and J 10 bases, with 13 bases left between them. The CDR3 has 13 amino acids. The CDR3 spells CASSPAGESPLHF. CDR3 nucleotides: TGCGCCAGCAGTCCCGCAGGGGAATCACCCCTCCACTTT.

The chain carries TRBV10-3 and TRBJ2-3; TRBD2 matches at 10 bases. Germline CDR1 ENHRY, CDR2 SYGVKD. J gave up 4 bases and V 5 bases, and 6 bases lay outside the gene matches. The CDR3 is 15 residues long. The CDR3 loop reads CAISTRTSGADTQYF. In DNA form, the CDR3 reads TGTGCCATCAGTACAAGGACTAGCGGAGCAGATACGCAGTATTTT.

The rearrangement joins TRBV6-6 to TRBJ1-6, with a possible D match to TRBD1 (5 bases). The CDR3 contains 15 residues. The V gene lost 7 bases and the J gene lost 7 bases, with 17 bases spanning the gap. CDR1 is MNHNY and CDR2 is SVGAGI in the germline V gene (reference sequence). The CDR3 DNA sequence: TGTGCCAGCACCCTGGGCAGGGCGTCGAATTCACCCCTCCACTTT. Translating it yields CASTLGRASNSPLHF.

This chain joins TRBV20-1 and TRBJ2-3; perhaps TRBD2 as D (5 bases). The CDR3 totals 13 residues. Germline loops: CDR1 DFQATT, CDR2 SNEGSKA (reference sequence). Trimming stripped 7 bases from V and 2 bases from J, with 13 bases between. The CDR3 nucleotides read TGCAGTGAGCGAGAGGGCCTCACAGATACGCAGTATTTT. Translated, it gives CSEREGLTDTQYF.

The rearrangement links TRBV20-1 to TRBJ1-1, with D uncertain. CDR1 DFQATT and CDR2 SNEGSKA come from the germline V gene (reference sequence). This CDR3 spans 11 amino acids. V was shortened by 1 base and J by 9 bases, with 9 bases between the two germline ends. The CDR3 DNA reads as TGCAGTGCTAGAGTAGGCCAGAAAGCTTTCTTT. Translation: CSARVGQKAFF.

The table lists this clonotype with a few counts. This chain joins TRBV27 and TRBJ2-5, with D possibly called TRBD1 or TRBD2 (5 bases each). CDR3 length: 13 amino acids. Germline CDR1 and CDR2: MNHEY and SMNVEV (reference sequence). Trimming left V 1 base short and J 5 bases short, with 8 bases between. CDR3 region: CASSLLWGETQYF. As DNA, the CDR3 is TGTGCCAGCAGTTTATTATGGGGGGAGACCCAGTACTTC.

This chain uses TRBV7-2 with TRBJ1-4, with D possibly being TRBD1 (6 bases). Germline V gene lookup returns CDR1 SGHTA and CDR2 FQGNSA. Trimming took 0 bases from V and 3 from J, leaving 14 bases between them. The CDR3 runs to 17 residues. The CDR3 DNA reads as TGTGCCAGCAGCTTAGCCATACGGGGGGCTTCTAATGAAAAACTGTTTTTT. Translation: CASSLAIRGASNEKLFF.

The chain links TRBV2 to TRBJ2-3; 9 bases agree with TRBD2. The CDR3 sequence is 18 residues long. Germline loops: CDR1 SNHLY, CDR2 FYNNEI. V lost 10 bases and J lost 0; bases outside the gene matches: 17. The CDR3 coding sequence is TGTGCCATCTCCACGGTCCAGCGGGGGGCGACTAGCACAGATACGCAGTATTTT. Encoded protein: CAISTVQRGATSTDTQYF.

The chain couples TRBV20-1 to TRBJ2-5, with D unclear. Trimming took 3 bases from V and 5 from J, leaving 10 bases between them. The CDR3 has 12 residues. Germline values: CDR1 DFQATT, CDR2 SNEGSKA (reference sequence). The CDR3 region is CSASRLSETQYF. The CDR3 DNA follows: TGCAGTGCTAGTAGGCTATCGGAGACCCAGTACTTC.

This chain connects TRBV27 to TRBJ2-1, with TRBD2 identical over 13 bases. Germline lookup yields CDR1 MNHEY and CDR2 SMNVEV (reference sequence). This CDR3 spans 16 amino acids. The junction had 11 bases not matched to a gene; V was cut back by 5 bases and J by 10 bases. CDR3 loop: CASSTLAGGPLREQFF. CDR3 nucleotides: TGTGCCAGCAGTACACTAGCGGGAGGGCCCCTCCGGGAGCAGTTCTTC.

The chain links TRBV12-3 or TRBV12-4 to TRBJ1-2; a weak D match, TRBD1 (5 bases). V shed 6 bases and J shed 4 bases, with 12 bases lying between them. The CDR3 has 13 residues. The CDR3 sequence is CASRNYQGYGYTF. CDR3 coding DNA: TGTGCCAGCAGAAACTATCAGGGCTATGGCTACACCTTC.

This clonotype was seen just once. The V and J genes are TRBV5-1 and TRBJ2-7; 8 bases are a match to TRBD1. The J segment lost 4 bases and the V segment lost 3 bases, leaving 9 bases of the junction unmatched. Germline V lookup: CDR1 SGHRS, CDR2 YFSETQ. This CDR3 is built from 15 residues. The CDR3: CASSSGQGGQYEQYF. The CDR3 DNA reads TGCGCCAGCAGCTCCGGACAGGGAGGTCAATACGAGCAGTACTTC. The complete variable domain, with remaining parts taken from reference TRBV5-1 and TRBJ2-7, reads KAGVTQTPRYLIKTRGQQVTLSCSPISGHRSVSWYQQTPGQGLQFLFEYFSETQRNKGNFPGRFSGRQFSNSRSEMNVSTLELGDSALYLCASSSGQGGQYEQYFGPGTRLTVT.

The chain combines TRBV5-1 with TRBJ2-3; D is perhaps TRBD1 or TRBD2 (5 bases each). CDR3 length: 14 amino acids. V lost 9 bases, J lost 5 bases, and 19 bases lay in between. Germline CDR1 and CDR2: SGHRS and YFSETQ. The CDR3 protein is CATRIRDLIDTQYF. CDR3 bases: TGCGCCACCCGGATCCGGGACCTGATAGATACGCAGTATTTT. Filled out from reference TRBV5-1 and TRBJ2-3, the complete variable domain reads KAGVTQTPRYLIKTRGQQVTLSCSPISGHRSVSWYQQTPGQGLQFLFEYFSETQRNKGNFPGRFSGRQFSNSRSEMNVSTLELGDSALYLCATRIRDLIDTQYFGPGTRLTVL.

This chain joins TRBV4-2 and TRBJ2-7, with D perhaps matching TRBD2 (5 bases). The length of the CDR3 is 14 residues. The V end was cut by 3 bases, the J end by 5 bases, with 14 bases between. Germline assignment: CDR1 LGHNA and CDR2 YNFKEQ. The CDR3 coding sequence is TGTGCCAGCAGCCAGGAGGCTTTTAGCGACGAGCAGTACTTC. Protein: CASSQEAFSDEQYF.

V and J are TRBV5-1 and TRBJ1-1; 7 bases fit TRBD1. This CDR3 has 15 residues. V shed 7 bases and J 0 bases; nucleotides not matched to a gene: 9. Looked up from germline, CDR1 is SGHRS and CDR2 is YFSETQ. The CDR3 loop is CASLPETGMNTEAFF. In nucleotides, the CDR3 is TGCGCCAGCCTACCCGAGACAGGGATGAACACTGAAGCTTTCTTT.